This T cell receptor beta chain was sequenced for a study of control samples from healthy donors and cancer patients. This clone was seen only once. Deletions cut 2 bases from V and 9 bases from J, with 16 bases between. The germline gives CDR1 SGHTA, CDR2 FQGNSA. The CDR3 spans 14 residues. Sequencing was performed with immunoSEQ multiplex PCR; in TCRdb, only in-frame clones are kept and a portion is missing. Of some 110,000 clones listed, around four fifths are singletons. Sequencing was performed on blood. This chain joins TRBV7-2 and TRBJ1-1; TRBD1 might be the D (5 bases). The sequence was collected from a woman aged 50 to 65 in good health. The CDR3 reads CASSLRWEGTKAFF. The CDR3 bases are TGTGCCAGCAGCTTAAGGTGGGAGGGGACCAAAGCTTTCTTT.